These T cell receptor beta chains were read from a single sample in a study of CD8+CD57+ T cells in acquired aplastic anemia. TCRdb processed the reads anew with MiXCR; each CDR3 protein has one entry. This sample carries around 190,000 distinct CDR3 sequences, around 50% of them seen once, and the ten largest clones take 16%. Sequencing was done on a sample of sorted CD4+, CD8+, or CD8+CD57+ T cells (not recorded which) from PBMCs. These receptors originate from a human donor in good health, serving as a control. The CDR3 runs from the conserved cysteine through the conserved F or W. A D gene is named only where the DNA matches it firmly. For some rows the clone size is stated as once, few or many, or as a class when expanded; others skip it.

d_gene: NA; v_gene: TRBV5-6; abundance: many; j_gene: TRBJ1-1; CDR3aa: CASSFGSEDEAFF; CDR3nt: TGTGCCAGCAGCTTCGGTAGCGAAGATGAAGCTTTCTTT
d_gene: TRBD2; v_gene: TRBV6-1; abundance: many; j_gene: TRBJ2-7; CDR3aa: CASREEAGSYSYEQYF; CDR3nt: TGTGCCAGCAGGGAAGAAGCGGGGAGCTACTCCTACGAGCAGTACTTC
d_gene: NA; v_gene: TRBV30; abundance: few; j_gene: TRBJ2-2; CDR3aa: CAWSEGFTGELFF; CDR3nt: TGTGCCTGGAGTGAAGGGTTCACCGGGGAGCTGTTTTTT
d_gene: NA; v_gene: TRBV18; abundance: many; j_gene: TRBJ1-2; CDR3aa: CASSPQGAGGYTF; CDR3nt: TGTGCCAGCTCACCACAAGGGGCAGGCGGCTACACCTTC
d_gene: TRBD1; v_gene: TRBV14; abundance: few; j_gene: TRBJ2-5; CDR3aa: CASSATGQRETQYF; CDR3nt: TGTGCCAGCAGCGCTACGGGACAGCGGGAGACCCAGTACTTC
d_gene: TRBD1; v_gene: TRBV3-1; abundance: few; j_gene: TRBJ2-1; CDR3aa: CASSHQQTGGKQFF; CDR3nt: TGTGCCAGCAGCCACCAACAGACAGGGGGTAAGCAGTTCTTC
d_gene: NA; v_gene: TRBV10-1; abundance: NA; j_gene: TRBJ2-7; CDR3aa: CASSPRPGGPYEQYF; CDR3nt: TGCGCCAGCAGTCCCAGGCCCGGGGGACCTTACGAGCAGTACTTC
d_gene: TRBD2; v_gene: TRBV20-1; abundance: NA; j_gene: TRBJ2-7; CDR3aa: CSAGTSGYEQYF; CDR3nt: TGCAGTGCTGGGACTAGCGGATACGAGCAGTACTTC
d_gene: NA; v_gene: TRBV6-6; abundance: once; j_gene: TRBJ1-2; CDR3aa: CASSENGGGGYTF; CDR3nt: TGTGCCAGCAGTGAAAATGGGGGAGGCGGCTACACCTTC
d_gene: TRBD1; v_gene: TRBV7-9; abundance: NA; j_gene: TRBJ2-1; CDR3aa: CASRGTDNEQFF; CDR3nt: TGTGCCAGCAGGGGGACAGACAATGAGCAGTTCTTC
d_gene: NA; v_gene: TRBV6-5; abundance: NA; j_gene: TRBJ1-6; CDR3aa: CAGASEINSPLHF; CDR3nt: TGCGCCGGAGCCTCTGAGATAAATTCACCCCTCCACTTT
d_gene: TRBD1; v_gene: TRBV20-1; abundance: once; j_gene: TRBJ2-7; CDR3aa: CSARVRTGGTYEQYF; CDR3nt: TGCAGTGCTAGAGTTCGGACAGGGGGGACCTACGAGCAGTACTTC
d_gene: TRBD1; v_gene: TRBV10-3; abundance: NA; j_gene: TRBJ1-6; CDR3aa: CAIRATGAGSSYNSPLHF; CDR3nt: TGTGCCATCAGAGCTACAGGGGCGGGTAGCTCCTATAATTCACCCCTCCACTTT
d_gene: TRBD2; v_gene: TRBV7-2; abundance: NA; j_gene: TRBJ2-7; CDR3aa: CASSPSGLAEYEQYF; CDR3nt: TGTGCCAGCAGCCCGAGTGGACTAGCGGAGTACGAGCAGTACTTC
d_gene: TRBD1; v_gene: TRBV7-6; abundance: few; j_gene: TRBJ2-3; CDR3aa: CASSLGTGLDTQYF; CDR3nt: TGTGCCAGCAGCTTAGGGACAGGGTTAGATACGCAGTATTTT
d_gene: TRBD1; v_gene: TRBV15; abundance: NA; j_gene: TRBJ2-3; CDR3aa: CAASSLAGQGADTQYF; CDR3nt: TGTGCCGCCAGCAGCTTGGCGGGACAGGGGGCAGATACGCAGTATTTT
d_gene: TRBD1; v_gene: TRBV9; abundance: few; j_gene: TRBJ1-6; CDR3aa: CASSQGDRVQPRYNSPLHF; CDR3nt: TGTGCCAGCAGCCAGGGGGACAGAGTCCAACCTCGCTATAATTCACCCCTCCACTTT
d_gene: TRBD2; v_gene: TRBV9; abundance: NA; j_gene: TRBJ2-3; CDR3aa: CASSGLGAGATDTQYF; CDR3nt: TGTGCCAGCAGCGGCCTTGGAGCGGGAGCCACAGATACGCAGTATTTT
d_gene: NA; v_gene: TRBV7-7; abundance: NA; j_gene: TRBJ1-1; CDR3aa: CASSLGAQTEAFF; CDR3nt: TGTGCTAGCAGCTTAGGCGCGCAGACTGAAGCTTTCTTT
d_gene: TRBD2; v_gene: TRBV10-3; abundance: NA; j_gene: TRBJ2-7; CDR3aa: CASRRAGGGDEQYF; CDR3nt: TGTGCCAGCAGAAGAGCGGGGGGCGGCGACGAGCAGTACTTC
d_gene: TRBD1; v_gene: TRBV2; abundance: NA; j_gene: TRBJ2-7; CDR3aa: CASQLTGTGVSYEQYF; CDR3nt: TGTGCCAGTCAATTAACCGGGACAGGGGTCTCCTACGAGCAGTACTTC
d_gene: NA; v_gene: TRBV15; abundance: NA; j_gene: TRBJ1-3; CDR3aa: CATSRAAGGHHGNTIYF; CDR3nt: TGTGCCACCAGCAGAGCGGCGGGGGGACATCATGGAAACACCATATATTTT
d_gene: TRBD1; v_gene: TRBV9; abundance: NA; j_gene: TRBJ1-6; CDR3aa: CASSVERGPSPLHF; CDR3nt: TGTGCCAGCAGCGTAGAGAGGGGGCCTTCACCCCTCCACTTT